The 16 T cell receptor beta chains listed next were all sequenced from one sample in a study of Ad26.COV2.S vaccination and SARS-CoV-2 variants. Treatment in this sample: about 20 received Ad26.COV2.S at low or high dose, single or two shots; five or six received placebo; per-sample allocation not given. Sampling occurred on day 63 after the first vaccine or placebo injection. TCRdb's copy holds only in-frame clones and misses some; the assay was immunoSEQ multiplex PCR. The top ten hold 10% to 15% of the sample, which has roughly 450,000 clones, approximately 90% seen once. The specimen comprised peripheral blood, sampled in a trial of Ad26.COV2.S vaccine versus placebo. These receptors were collected from a person aged 18-65 years who received the Ad26.COV2.S COVID-19 vaccine or a placebo.

The sample holds one count of this clone. The chain joins TRBV7-2 to TRBJ2-1; the match to TRBD2 covers 8 bases. The germline V gene has CDR1 SGHTA and CDR2 FQGNSA. Losses at the gene ends were 0 bases for V and 8 bases for J; bases not matched to a gene: 6. This CDR3 has 15 amino acids. The CDR3 reads CASSLAAGEGYEQFF. Here the CDR3 DNA reads TGTGCCAGCAGCTTAGCAGCGGGAGAAGGTTATGAGCAGTTCTTC.

The rearrangement joins TRBV5-8 to TRBJ1-5, with D perhaps matching TRBD1 (5 bases). From germline, CDR1 is SGHTS and CDR2 YDEGEE. V lost 3 bases and J 2 bases, leaving 12 bases between the germline ends. This CDR3 is 15 amino acids long. CDR3 DNA sequence: TGTGCCAGCAGCTCGCAAGGCAGGGGCAATCAGCCCCAGCATTTT. Translating it yields CASSSQGRGNQPQHF.

The V and J genes are TRBV5-6 and TRBJ2-1, with 8 nucleotides matching TRBD2. V lost 4 bases and J lost 2; bases outside the gene matches: 8. The CDR3 has 16 residues. Per the germline V gene, CDR1 is SGHDT and CDR2 is YYEEEE. The CDR3 nucleotides read TGTGCCAGCAGCGTGCCGCAAGCGGGAGCCTACAATGAGCAGTTCTTC. This translates into CASSVPQAGAYNEQFF.

This clone was counted once. The chain uses TRBV7-2 and TRBJ2-7; D possibly matches TRBD1 or TRBD2 (6 bases each). The CDR3 consists of 13 residues. Trimming took 8 bases from V and 3 from J, leaving 14 bases between them. Germline V CDR1 and CDR2: SGHTA, FQGNSA. The CDR3 is CASRGRVNYEQYF. CDR3 nucleotides: TGTGCCAGCCGGGGGCGGGTGAACTACGAGCAGTACTTC.

V usage is TRBV28 and J usage is TRBJ2-1; TRBD2 matches 11 bases. The V gene's germline CDR1 is MDHEN and CDR2 SYDVKM. The CDR3 spans 16 residues. Losses at the gene ends were 5 bases for V and 7 bases for J; bases not matched to a gene: 10. The CDR3 spells CASSIRPGTSGNEQFF. The CDR3, as DNA: TGTGCCAGCAGTATCCGACCCGGGACTAGCGGAAATGAGCAGTTCTTC.

This chain links TRBV11-2 with TRBJ1-2, with unresolved D. Trimming removed 5 bases from V and 3 bases from J, with 7 bases in between. Germline V gene lookup returns CDR1 SGHAT and CDR2 FQNNGV. The CDR3 length is 12 residues. The CDR3 coding sequence is TGTGCCAGCAGCCCCGGACACTATGGCTACACCTTC. Its translation is CASSPGHYGYTF.

The V and J genes are TRBV6-2 or TRBV6-3 and TRBJ2-7; the match to TRBD2 covers 10 bases. Unmatched junction bases numbered 11, after V lost 6 bases and J lost 0 bases. In germline, CDR1 is MNHEY, CDR2 SVGEGT. CDR3 length equals 17 residues. The CDR3 loop is CASSPLMKREGSYEQYF. The DNA of the CDR3 is TGTGCCAGCAGCCCCCTGATGAAGCGGGAGGGCTCCTACGAGCAGTACTTC.

V and J are TRBV28 and TRBJ1-2, with no clear D. The CDR3 sequence is 12 residues long. The V end lost 1 base, the J end lost 6 bases, and 6 bases lay between the germline ends. CDR1 and CDR2 from the germline V gene are MDHEN and SYDVKM. The CDR3 protein is CASSLYTHGYTF. CDR3 bases: TGTGCCAGCAGTTTATATACCCATGGCTACACCTTC.

Note on this clone: This CDR3 is also generated by other DNA sequences in the sample. The genes are TRBV7-9 and TRBJ2-3, with D unresolved. This CDR3 contains 12 residues. V lost 5 bases, J lost 2 bases, and 5 bases lay in between. From germline, CDR1 is SEHNR and CDR2 FQNEAQ (reference sequence). The CDR3 loop is CASSPYTDTQYF. The CDR3 nucleotides are TGTGCCAGCAGCCCATACACAGATACGCAGTATTTT.

This rearrangement joins TRBV28 to TRBJ2-4; 9 nucleotides line up with TRBD2. Germline lookup yields CDR1 MDHEN and CDR2 SYDVKM. The junction had 12 bases not matched to a gene; V was cut back by 3 bases and J by 0 bases. The CDR3 length is 19 residues. The DNA of the CDR3 is TGTGCCAGCAGTTTCCCTAGCGGGAACCCGGTGGAAGCCAAAAACATTCAGTACTTC. Residues: CASSFPSGNPVEAKNIQYF.

The chain joins TRBV27 to TRBJ2-7; the match to TRBD1 covers 9 bases. There are 15 residues in the CDR3. Looked up from germline, CDR1 is MNHEY and CDR2 is SMNVEV (reference sequence). V shed 0 bases, J shed 7 bases, and the junction held 7 bases outside the gene matches. The CDR3, as DNA: TGTGCCAGCAGTTTATCCCCTGGACAGGGGCGGGAGCAGTACTTC. It encodes CASSLSPGQGREQYF.

V gene TRBV7-2 combines with J gene TRBJ2-3, with D perhaps TRBD2 (6 bases). Looked up from germline, CDR1 is SGHTA and CDR2 is FQGNSA. Trimming removed 1 base at V and 4 bases at J, with 15 bases between. The CDR3 loop spans 16 amino acids. The CDR3 protein is CASSLGAGRWPDTQYF. The CDR3 nucleotides are TGTGCCAGCAGCTTAGGGGCAGGGAGGTGGCCAGATACGCAGTATTTT.

This chain uses TRBV9 with TRBJ2-5; D may be TRBD2 (6 bases). The germline V gene has CDR1 SGDLS and CDR2 YYNGEE. V was clipped by 1 base and J by 0 bases, with 16 bases between them. The CDR3 sequence is 17 residues long. The CDR3 DNA is TGTGCCAGCAGCGTATCACCGGGACTCTCGTACCAAGAGACCCAGTACTTC. Its protein product is CASSVSPGLSYQETQYF.

This rearrangement joins TRBV3-1 (or the pseudogene TRBV3-2) to TRBJ2-1, with 8 nucleotides matching TRBD2. This CDR3 contains 17 residues. V lost 0 bases and J lost 1; bases outside the gene matches: 5. The germline V gene encodes CDR1 LGHDT and CDR2 YNNKEL (reference sequence). In DNA form, the CDR3 reads TGTGCCAGCAGCCAAGATCGAGAGCGGGGGTCCTACAATGAGCAGTTCTTC. It specifies CASSQDRERGSYNEQFF.

In the case of this clone: Other nucleotide sequences in the sample specify the same CDR3. This sequence joins TRBV4-3 and TRBJ1-4, with 11 bases fitting TRBD1. Germline lookup yields CDR1 LGHNA and CDR2 YSLEER. This CDR3 spans 16 amino acids. Losses at the gene ends were 1 base for V and 4 bases for J; bases not matched to a gene: 2. CDR3 in amino acids: CASSQGGQGVNEKLFF. The CDR3 DNA reads as TGCGCCAGCAGCCAAGGGGGACAGGGGGTTAATGAAAAACTGTTTTTT.

The chain employs TRBV5-4 and TRBJ2-2; D is ambiguous. V was cut by 0 bases and J by 1 base, with 4 bases left in between. CDR3 length: 14 amino acids. Germline CDR1 reads SGHNT; CDR2 reads YYREEE (reference sequence). CDR3 in amino acids: CASSLARNTGELFF. The CDR3 nucleotides read TGTGCCAGCAGCTTGGCTCGGAACACCGGGGAGCTGTTTTTT.